This paragraph reports one T cell receptor (beta chain). The authors divided CD4+ cells into CD45RA+ naive and CD45RA-negative memory subsets. Method: immunoSEQ multiplex PCR; TCRdb's copy keeps in-frame clones and lacks some. The profile shows 600,000 to 750,000 clones, over 60% of them singletons. This specimen belongs to a study of shared clonotypes between healthy human individuals. Trimming pared 3 bases from V and 4 bases from J, leaving 8 bases between. Per germline, CDR1 SGHNT and CDR2 YYREEE (reference sequence). The CDR3 extends over 12 amino acids. The chain employs TRBV5-4 and TRBJ2-7, with D tentatively TRBD1 (6 bases). Sequenced sample: memory CD4+ T cells sorted from blood. Stated subset: CD45RA-negative fraction. The clonotype comes from a woman aged 25 to 39 in good health. In DNA, the CDR3 is TGTGCCAGCAGCTCGGACAGATACGAGCAGTACTTC. Translating gives CASSSDRYEQYF.